Listed below are T cell receptor beta chains from one sample, sequenced in a study of cytomegalovirus exposure and HLA in healthy donors. Only in-frame clones appear in the TCRdb table, and some are missing; sequencing was by immunoSEQ multiplex PCR. The table for this sample gives about 140,000 clones. Specimen: PBMCs. Every receptor here comes from a man in his forties or fifties in good health and CMV-seronegative. The CDR3 runs from the conserved cysteine through the conserved F or W. Fields, in order: J gene, D gene, V gene, CDR3 DNA, CDR3 protein. The D gene is left open where the match is weak.

TRBJ2-5,-,TRBV7-2,TGTGCCAGCAGCCCTGGACAGCTGGAGACCCAGTACTTC,CASSPGQLETQYF
TRBJ2-3,-,TRBV28,TGTGCCAGCAGGGCCACAGATACGCAGTATTTT,CASRATDTQYF
TRBJ1-2,TRBD1,TRBV29-1,TGCAGCGTCACTGGGGGACAGATTAGTATTAACTATGGCTACACCTTC,CSVTGGQISINYGYTF
TRBJ1-1,TRBD1,TRBV27,TGTGCCAGCAGTAATGGACAGGCCTACACTGAAGCTTTCTTT,CASSNGQAYTEAFF
TRBJ2-7,TRBD1,TRBV11-3,TGTGCCAGCAGGAACCGACAGGGGCACTCCTACGAGCAGTACTTC,CASRNRQGHSYEQYF
TRBJ2-5,TRBD2,TRBV6-6,TGTGCCAGCATCTTCACTCCTAGCGGTGCCCATGAGACCCAGTACTTC,CASIFTPSGAHETQYF
TRBJ1-1,-,TRBV7-3,TGTGCCAGCAGCTTATTGGGGGGGGACACTGAAGCTTTCTTT,CASSLLGGDTEAFF
TRBJ1-2,TRBD1,TRBV5-6,TGTGCCAGCGGAGCAGGGGGTTCTGCTGGCTACACCTTC,CASGAGGSAGYTF
TRBJ2-3,TRBD2,TRBV18,TGTGCCAGCTCCCTTAGCGGGGCTACAGATACGCAGTATTTT,CASSLSGATDTQYF
TRBJ1-1,TRBD1,TRBV15,TGTGCCACCAGCAGAGATGGGACAGGGGGCGGATACACTGAAGCTTTCTTT,CATSRDGTGGGYTEAFF
TRBJ1-2,TRBD1,TRBV19,TGTGCCAGTACCGAACGGGGGACAGGGAAGCTTGGCTACACCTTC,CASTERGTGKLGYTF
TRBJ1-1,-,TRBV28,TGTGCCAGCACGGGGACTGAAGCTTTCTTT,CASTGTEAFF
TRBJ1-5,-,TRBV7-2,TGTGCCAGCAGGGACGGGCAGGGATCTCAGCCCCAGCATTTT,CASRDGQGSQPQHF
TRBJ2-1,-,TRBV7-7,TGTGCCAGCAGCTTAGAGGTGACTTACTACAATGAGCAGTTCTTC,CASSLEVTYYNEQFF
TRBJ1-1,TRBD1,TRBV7-2,TGTGCCAGCAGCTTGACAGGGGGCAAAAGTGAAGCTTTCTTT,CASSLTGGKSEAFF
TRBJ2-7,-,TRBV7-9,TGTGCCGCCGAAGGGAGCAACTACGAGCAGTACTTC,CAAEGSNYEQYF
TRBJ1-2,TRBD1,TRBV5-1,TGCGCCAGCAGCCCACGGGACAGCTCATCGCATGGCTACACCTTC,CASSPRDSSSHGYTF
TRBJ2-7,-,TRBV5-6,TGTGCCAGCAGCTTGGGACAAGGAGGCTACGAGCAGTACTTC,CASSLGQGGYEQYF
TRBJ2-4,TRBD2,TRBV30,TGTGCCTGGAGTGAGGCCCCGGGACTAGCGGGGGGGATAGCCAAAAACATTCAGTACTTC,CAWSEAPGLAGGIAKNIQYF